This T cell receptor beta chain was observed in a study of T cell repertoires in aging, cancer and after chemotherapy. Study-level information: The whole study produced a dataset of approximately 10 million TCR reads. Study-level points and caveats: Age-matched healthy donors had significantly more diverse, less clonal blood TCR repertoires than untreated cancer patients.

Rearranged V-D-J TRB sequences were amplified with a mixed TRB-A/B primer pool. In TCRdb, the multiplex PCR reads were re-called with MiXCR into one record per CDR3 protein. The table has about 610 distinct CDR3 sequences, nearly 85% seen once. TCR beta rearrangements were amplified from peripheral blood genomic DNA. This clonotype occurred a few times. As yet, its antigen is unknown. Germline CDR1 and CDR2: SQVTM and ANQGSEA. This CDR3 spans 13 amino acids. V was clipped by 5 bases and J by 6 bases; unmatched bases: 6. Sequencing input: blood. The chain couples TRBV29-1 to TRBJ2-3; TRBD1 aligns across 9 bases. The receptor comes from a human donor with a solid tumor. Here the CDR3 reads CSVPRDRADTQYF. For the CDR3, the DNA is TGCAGCGTTCCCCGGGACAGGGCGGATACGCAGTATTTT.